This T cell receptor (beta chain) stems from a study of graft-versus-host responses after intestinal transplantation (dated by TCRdb to the early 2020s). About the investigation overall: Multivisceral, liver-intestinal, or isolated intestinal transplants were received by the recipients. The cohort enrolled about two dozen intestinal transplant recipients, one of whom was a retransplant, and a few patients without pretransplant specimens were excluded. A peak of at least 4% donor T cells among recipient peripheral blood mononuclear cells was the definition used for donor T cell macrochimerism. Instead of going to the commercial service, samples from a few later patients were sequenced in-house on an Illumina MiSeq and processed with MiXCR. After intestinal transplantation, graft-versus-host and host-versus-graft alloreactive T cell clones were followed in the graft, circulation and bone marrow using bulk TCR-beta CDR3 sequencing. To identify alloreactive clones, pre-transplant mixed lymphocyte reaction products were sequenced and compared with unstimulated pre-transplant donor and recipient T cells. Every recipient was given anti-thymocyte globulin induction, followed by 2 to 3 years of maintenance tacrolimus and steroids. Overall study results and their limits: GvH clones were detected in recipient bone marrow, and some appeared earlier in ileal mucosa or blood, consistent with an intestinal mucosal origin. The relatively low number and heterogeneity of intestinal transplant patients limited the conclusions. Early after transplant, declines in HvG clones were associated with peak levels of circulating GvH clones. In patients with donor T cell macrochimerism, the allografts had high GvH to HvG T cell clonal ratios.

Blood samples were collected up to 4 times in the first month after transplant and then at least monthly when available. Looking up the germline V gene yields CDR1 MDHEN and CDR2 SYDVKM. The CDR3 covers 15 residues, taking in both the cysteine and the phenylalanine. The entry retains the CDR3 DNA only, 45 bases that are in frame from base 1. V and J are trimmed by 3 bases and 6 bases, and the gene matches miss 5 bases of the junction. Receptor libraries were prepared by the immunoSEQ multiplex PCR assay. Adaptive Biotechnologies carried out high-throughput TCR-beta CDR3 sequencing of genomic DNA for most patients. In the paper's pipeline: TCR sequencing data for roughly 20 patients were retrieved from Adaptive's ImmunoSEQ software; three other patients were processed with MiXCR and VDJtools. Because the origin of CDR3 nucleotide sequences shared between donor and recipient could not be assigned, those sequences were removed. Alloreactive clones required at least 2-fold expansion over unstimulated cells and minimum CFSE-low frequency of 0.002% (template counts) or 0.001% (read counts). Mappable clones were those detected in sequenced pre-transplant spleen, lymph node, or MLR CFSE-low populations of the donor or recipient. Cumulative frequency of alloreactive clones was calculated as a percentage of all sequences weighted by copy number. Not all clones reach the TCRdb copy of this immuneACCESS table, which keeps in-frame sequences only. Checked studies attribute under half of the gap to unresolved V genes and leave the rest unexplained. Clone size and the V and J calls come from that table; the DNA yielded D and trimming. In this sample the table shows 40,000 to 45,000 clones, about 90% of which occur a single time. The ten largest account for 2.3% of the sample.

In regard to this clone: Its binding antigen is unknown. Base qualities were left out, and no much larger clone turns up one base away.

Source: PBMCs, taken roughly 300 days after intestinal transplant. The receptor's source is a human patient who received an intestinal transplant, so some T cells may come from the graft donor. The V and J segments used are TRBV28 and TRBJ2-1; TRBD2 aligns with 10 central bases. The encoded CDR3 is CASSFIAGGRNEQFF. The sequence in DNA is TGTGCCAGCAGTTTTATAGCGGGAGGACGCAATGAGCAGTTCTTC.